The present TCR beta chain was sequenced within a study of OX40 agonist ivuxolimab in advanced cancers. Study-wide points: Low normalized T-cell clonal expansion was also seen in some nonresponders.

Method: immunoSEQ multiplex PCR; TCRdb's copy keeps in-frame clones and lacks some. The table records under 70,000 clones, roughly nine tenths of them present only once. Excluded were patients having autoimmune disease history or systemic immunosuppression. CDR1 is GTSNPN, CDR2 SVGIG, per germline (reference sequence). CDR3 length: 12 residues. Trimming shortened V by 0 bases and J by 4 bases, and 7 bases separated the two germline ends. A word on this clone: The antigen is unknown.

The sequenced sample was CD4+ or CD8+ T cells sorted from blood, obtained in a trial of the OX40 agonist ivuxolimab. The clonotype was recovered from an adult with an advanced solid tumor such as melanoma, head and neck, liver or kidney cancer. The gene calls are TRBV30 and TRBJ2-7; no clear D gene. CDR3 region: CAWSVIGYEQYF. The CDR3 region has the DNA TGTGCCTGGAGTGTAATTGGTTACGAGCAGTACTTC.